The source of this TCR beta chain is a study of spatial heterogeneity in lung cancer. At the level of the study: Each distinct TCR and UMI combination averaged more than ten appearances in raw reads.

Time point given: sample taken at primary tumor resection. From tumor, nontumor lung or frozen PBMC, whole RNA was taken unsorted for sequencing. There were 70 to 80 donors, all of them untreated patients with early-stage non-small cell lung cancer. Remarks on this clonotype: This beta chain is a stray read from a library made for alpha chains; its abundance is not meaningful.

A distinct unique molecular identifier was carried by each TCR cDNA molecule. TCRdb re-called the 5' RACE reads through MiXCR, storing one row per CDR3 protein. The data contain 9,500 to 15,000 distinct CDR3 sequences, 6.2% of them singletons. This CDR3 is built from 15 residues. Unmatched junction bases numbered 11, after V lost 6 bases and J lost 5 bases. This sequence joins TRBV12-3 or TRBV12-4 and TRBJ2-5, with 8 bases that match TRBD1. This receptor was obtained from a male donor with early-stage non-small cell lung cancer. The material was normal lung tissue next to the tumor, obtained at surgery. CDR3 nucleotide sequence: TGTGCCAGCAGAATGACTGGACAGGGCGGGGAGACCCAGTACTTC. It yields the protein CASRMTGQGGETQYF.